What follows is one T cell receptor (beta chain) and its context. Its specificity is not known. A junction boundary mismatches the germline segment, possibly from a read error. The roughly 19-33 mg bulk tissue piece was not sorted before simultaneous RNA and DNA extraction. Uniformly, tumor samples exhibited a viable tumor cell fraction exceeding 75%. The data were taken from a study of tumor-infiltrating lymphocytes in primary liver carcinoma. Total RNA amounting to around 530 ng was the source from which TCR beta cDNA was made with a constant-region primer. Three nested multiplex PCR rounds, a slightly modified ARM-PCR method, built the TCR beta libraries. TRBV1-TRBV30 forward and Cbeta reverse primers drove the first two roughly 10-cycle rounds. One entry per CDR3 protein, called by TCRdb with MiXCR from the multiplex PCR reads. The data contain fewer than 110,000 distinct CDR3 sequences, around 66% of them seen just once; the ten biggest clones take up 9.5% to 15%.

The CDR3 has 12 amino acids. Germline CDR1 reads MNHNS; CDR2 reads SASEGT. The study, taken as a whole, reports: Among the pair types, tumor region pairs showed more overlap than tumor-adjacent and tumor-blood pairs.

Specimen: liver tumor tissue from sampling region 2. Sample subset: tumor region T2, inferior pole. The sequence was collected from a woman aged 55-69 years with primary liver carcinoma and hepatitis B virus infection. The rearrangement joins TRBV6-1 to TRBJ1-2, with D uncertain. This CDR3 is CARTAGGYGYTF. In nucleotides, the CDR3 is TGCGCCAGGACGGCAGGCGGCTATGGCTACACCTTC.